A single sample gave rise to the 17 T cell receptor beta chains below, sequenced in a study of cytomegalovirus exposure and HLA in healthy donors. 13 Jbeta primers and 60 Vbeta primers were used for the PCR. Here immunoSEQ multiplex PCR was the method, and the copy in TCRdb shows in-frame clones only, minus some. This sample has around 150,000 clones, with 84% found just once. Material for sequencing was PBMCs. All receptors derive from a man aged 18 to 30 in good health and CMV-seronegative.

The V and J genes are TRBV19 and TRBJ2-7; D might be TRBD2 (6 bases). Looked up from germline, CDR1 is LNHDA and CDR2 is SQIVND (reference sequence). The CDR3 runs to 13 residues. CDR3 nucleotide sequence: TGTGCAACCAGGGAGGACATCTCCTACGAGCAGTACTTC. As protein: CATREDISYEQYF.

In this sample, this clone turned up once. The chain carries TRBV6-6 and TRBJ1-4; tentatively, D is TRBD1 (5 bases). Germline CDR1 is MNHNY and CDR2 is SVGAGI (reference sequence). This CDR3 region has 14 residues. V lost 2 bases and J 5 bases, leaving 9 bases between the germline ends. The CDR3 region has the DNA TGTGCCAGCAGTTACGGGGGGGGGAATGAAAAACTGTTTTTT. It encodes CASSYGGGNEKLFF.

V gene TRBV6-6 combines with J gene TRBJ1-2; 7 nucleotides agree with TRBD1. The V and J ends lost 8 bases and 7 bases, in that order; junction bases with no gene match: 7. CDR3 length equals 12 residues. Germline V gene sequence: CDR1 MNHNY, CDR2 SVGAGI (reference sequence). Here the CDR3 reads CASLTGNSGYTF. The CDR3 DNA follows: TGTGCCAGCTTGACAGGGAATTCTGGCTACACCTTC.

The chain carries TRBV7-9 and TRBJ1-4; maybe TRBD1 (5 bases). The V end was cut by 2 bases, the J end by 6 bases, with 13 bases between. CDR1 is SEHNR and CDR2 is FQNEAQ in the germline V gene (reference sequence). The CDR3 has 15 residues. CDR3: CASSLRQGGHEKLFF. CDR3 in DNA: TGTGCCAGCAGCTTACGGCAGGGTGGTCATGAAAAACTGTTTTTT.

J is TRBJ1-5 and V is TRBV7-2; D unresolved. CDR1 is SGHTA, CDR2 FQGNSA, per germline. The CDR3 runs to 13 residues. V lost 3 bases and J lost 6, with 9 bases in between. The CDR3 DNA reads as TGTGCCAGCAGCTTGATCGGGTCTCAGCCCCAGCATTTT. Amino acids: CASSLIGSQPQHF.

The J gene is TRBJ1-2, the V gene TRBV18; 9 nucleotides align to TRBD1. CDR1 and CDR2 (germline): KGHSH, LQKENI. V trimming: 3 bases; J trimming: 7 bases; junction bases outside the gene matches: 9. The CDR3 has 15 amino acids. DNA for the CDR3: TGTGCCAGCTCACCCCGGACAGGGGCCGGTCTTGGCTACACCTTC. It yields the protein CASSPRTGAGLGYTF.

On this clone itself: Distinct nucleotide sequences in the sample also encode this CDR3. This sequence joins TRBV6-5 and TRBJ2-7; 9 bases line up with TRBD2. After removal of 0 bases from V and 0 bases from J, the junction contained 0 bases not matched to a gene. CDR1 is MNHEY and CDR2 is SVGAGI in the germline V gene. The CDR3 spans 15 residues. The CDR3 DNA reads TGTGCCAGCAGTTACTCTAGCGGGAGCTCCTACGAGCAGTACTTC. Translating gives CASSYSSGSSYEQYF.

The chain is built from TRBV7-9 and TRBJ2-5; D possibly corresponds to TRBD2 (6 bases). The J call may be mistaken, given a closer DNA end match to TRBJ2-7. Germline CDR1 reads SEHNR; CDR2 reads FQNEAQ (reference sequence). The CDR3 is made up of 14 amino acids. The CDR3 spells CASSSGGLSYEQYF. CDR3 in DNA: TGTGCCAGCAGCTCCGGGGGACTTAGCTACGAGCAGTACTTC.

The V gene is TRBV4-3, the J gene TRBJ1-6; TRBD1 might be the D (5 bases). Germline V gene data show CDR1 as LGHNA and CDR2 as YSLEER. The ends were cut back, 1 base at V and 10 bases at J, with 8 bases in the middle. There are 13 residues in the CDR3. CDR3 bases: TGCGCCAGCAGCCAAGCAGGGCAGTCACCCCTCCACTTT. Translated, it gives CASSQAGQSPLHF.

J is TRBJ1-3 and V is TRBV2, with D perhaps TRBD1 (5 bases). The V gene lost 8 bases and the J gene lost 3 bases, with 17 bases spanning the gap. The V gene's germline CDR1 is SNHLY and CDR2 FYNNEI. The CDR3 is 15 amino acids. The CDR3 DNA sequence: TGTGCCAGCGCCGGGGGGGAGGGCTATGGAAACACCATATATTTT. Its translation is CASAGGEGYGNTIYF.

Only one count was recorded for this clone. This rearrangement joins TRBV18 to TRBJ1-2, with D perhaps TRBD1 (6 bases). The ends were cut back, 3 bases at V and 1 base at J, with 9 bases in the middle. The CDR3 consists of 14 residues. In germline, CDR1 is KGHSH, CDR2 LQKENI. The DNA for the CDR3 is TGTGCCAGCTCACCGGGAGGGGGTAACTATGGCTACACCTTC. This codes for CASSPGGGNYGYTF.

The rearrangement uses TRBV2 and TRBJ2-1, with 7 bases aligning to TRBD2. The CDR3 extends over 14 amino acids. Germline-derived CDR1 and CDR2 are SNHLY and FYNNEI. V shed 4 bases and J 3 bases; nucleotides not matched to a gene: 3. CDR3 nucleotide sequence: TGTGCCAGCAGTGTGGGGGGGGGCTACAATGAGCAGTTCTTC. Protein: CASSVGGGYNEQFF. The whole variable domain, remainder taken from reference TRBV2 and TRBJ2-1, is EPEVTQTPSHQVTQMGQEVILRCVPISNHLYFYWYRQILGQKVEFLVSFYNNEISEKSEIFDDQFSVERPDGSNFTLKIRSTKLEDSAMYFCASSVGGGYNEQFFGPGTRLTVL.

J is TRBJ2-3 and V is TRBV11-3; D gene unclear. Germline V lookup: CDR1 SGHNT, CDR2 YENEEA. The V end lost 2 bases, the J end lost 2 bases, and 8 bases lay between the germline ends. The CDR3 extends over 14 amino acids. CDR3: CASSLTRSTDTQYF. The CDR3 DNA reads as TGTGCCAGCAGCTTAACCAGGTCCACAGATACGCAGTATTTT.

The CDR3: CASSPVGGLYNSPLHF. CDR3 in DNA: TGTGCCAGCAGCCCCGTCGGGGGTTTATATAATTCACCCCTCCACTTT. The V and J genes are TRBV11-2 and TRBJ1-6; possibly TRBD1 for D (5 bases). In germline, CDR1 is SGHAT, CDR2 FQNNGV. V was cut by 5 bases and J by 4 bases, with 15 bases left in between. The CDR3 runs 16 residues.

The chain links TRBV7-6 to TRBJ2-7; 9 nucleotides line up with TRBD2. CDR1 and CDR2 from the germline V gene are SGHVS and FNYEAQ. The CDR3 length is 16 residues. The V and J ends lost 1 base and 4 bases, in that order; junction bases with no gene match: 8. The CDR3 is CASSLDGGRVPYEQYF. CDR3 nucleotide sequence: TGTGCCAGCAGCTTAGATGGCGGGAGGGTCCCATACGAGCAGTACTTC.

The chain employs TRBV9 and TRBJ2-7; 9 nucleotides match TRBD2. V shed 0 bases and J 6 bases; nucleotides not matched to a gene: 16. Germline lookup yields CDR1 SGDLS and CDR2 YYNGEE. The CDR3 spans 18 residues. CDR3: CASSVDGVVGLARGEQYF. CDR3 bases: TGTGCCAGCAGCGTAGATGGAGTAGTAGGACTAGCGCGAGGCGAGCAGTACTTC.

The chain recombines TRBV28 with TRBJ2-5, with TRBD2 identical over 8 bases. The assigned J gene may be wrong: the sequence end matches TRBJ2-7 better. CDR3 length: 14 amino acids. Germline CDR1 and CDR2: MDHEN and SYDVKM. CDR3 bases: TGTGCCAGCAGTGAGTCGGGGGGGTCCTACGAGCAGTACTTC. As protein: CASSESGGSYEQYF.